This T cell receptor beta chain was sequenced for a study of blood T cells in healthy people across ages. With a J-beta primer mix and a sample-barcoded 5' primer, a second PCR ran roughly 6 to 12 cycles. TCRdb processed the 5' RACE reads anew with MiXCR; each CDR3 protein has one entry. The sample shows under 1,000,000 distinct CDR3 sequences, about 34% of them seen only once. Germline-derived CDR1 and CDR2 are DFQATT and SNEGSKA (reference sequence). This CDR3 region has 11 residues. Trimming shortened V by 6 bases and J by 2 bases, and 7 bases separated the two germline ends. This clonotype has a count of ten or more. Its antigen remains unidentified. Broader study findings: A roughly linear fall in TCR beta diversity per million T cells was seen with increasing age.

The chain links TRBV20-1 to TRBJ1-2; D perhaps matches TRBD1 (5 bases). The receptor was derived from a young man in good health. Sequencing was done on a sample of blood. CDR3 sequence: CSATENYGYTF. The CDR3 bases are TGCAGTGCGACAGAGAACTATGGCTACACCTTC.